The 27 T cell receptor beta chains below all came from one sample that was sequenced in a study of shared clonotypes between healthy human individuals. Using immunoSEQ multiplex PCR, the repertoire was profiled, and TCRdb retains in-frame clones only, with some absent. The sample contains roughly 2.5 million clones, around 90% of which appear only once. Material for sequencing was naive CD4+ T cells sorted from blood. Subset in this sample: CD45RA+ positively selected. The receptors originated from a man aged 18 to 30 in good health.

To note about this clone: The identical CDR3 is also encoded by other nucleotide sequences in the sample. The genes are TRBV5-1 and TRBJ2-4; 8 bases are shared with TRBD1. This CDR3 contains 14 residues. Germline trimming cut 2 bases from V and 4 bases from J; bases unmatched to any gene: 2. Germline CDR1 is SGHRS and CDR2 is YFSETQ. This chain's CDR3 is CASSLGQGKNIQYF. In DNA, the CDR3 is TGCGCCAGCAGCTTAGGACAGGGAAAAAACATTCAGTACTTC.

The gene calls are TRBV18 and TRBJ2-1; no definite D call. Germline V CDR1 and CDR2: KGHSH, LQKENI. This CDR3 is built from 15 residues. Trimming shortened V by 0 bases and J by 12 bases, and 18 bases separated the two germline ends. The CDR3 region is CASSPPNPQAPGQFF. Here the CDR3 DNA reads TGTGCCAGCTCACCACCCAACCCCCAGGCCCCAGGGCAGTTCTTC. Using reference TRBV18 and TRBJ2-1 for the parts outside the CDR3, the full variable domain is NAGVMQNPRHLVRRRGQEARLRCSPMKGHSHVYWYRQLPEEGLKFMVYLQKENIIDESGMPKERFSAEFPKEGPSILRIQQVVRGDSAAYFCASSPPNPQAPGQFFGPGTRLTVL.

The J gene is TRBJ2-7, the V gene TRBV18; TRBD2 might be the D (5 bases). V lost 3 bases and J 2 bases, leaving 11 bases between the germline ends. The CDR3 totals 14 residues. Per the germline V gene, CDR1 is KGHSH and CDR2 is LQKENI. The CDR3 bases are TGTGCCAGCTCACCCGGACTGGATACCTACGAGCAGTACTTC. This sequence encodes CASSPGLDTYEQYF.

This clone was recorded only once. Other DNA sequences in this specimen translate into the identical CDR3. This chain connects TRBV30 to TRBJ1-3; D is possibly TRBD1 (5 bases). The CDR3 is made up of 13 amino acids. The V gene's germline CDR1 is GTSNPN and CDR2 SVGIG (reference sequence). Trimming cost V 1 base and J 2 bases, with 6 bases left between them. CDR3 nucleotides: TGTGCCTGGAGTGCGGGACCTGGAAACACCATATATTTT. Its protein is CAWSAGPGNTIYF.

V gene TRBV4-3 combines with J gene TRBJ2-7, with D unresolved. V lost 0 bases and J lost 6, with 18 bases in between. Germline CDR1 is LGHNA and CDR2 is YSLEER. The CDR3 sequence is 16 residues long. The CDR3 sequence is CASSQDWIQSIPEQYF. In DNA form, the CDR3 reads TGCGCCAGCAGCCAAGATTGGATCCAGTCCATTCCCGAGCAGTACTTC.

V and J are TRBV2 and TRBJ1-5; weak D call: TRBD1 (5 bases). The germline gives CDR1 SNHLY, CDR2 FYNNEI. The length of the CDR3 is 18 residues. V lost 4 bases and J 3 bases, leaving 22 bases between the germline ends. The CDR3: CASSGAGGRGAINQPQHF. CDR3 coding DNA: TGTGCCAGCAGTGGGGCCGGGGGACGGGGAGCTATCAATCAGCCCCAGCATTTT.

This clone is a singleton in its sample. Within the sample, other DNA sequences also encode this same CDR3. In DNA, the CDR3 is TGCAGCGCCCGGACAGGGACCTACGAGCAGTACTTC. Its protein product is CSARTGTYEQYF. This chain joins TRBV29-1 and TRBJ2-7, with 8 bases lining up with TRBD1. J was trimmed by 2 bases and V by 7 bases; bases with no gene match: 4. The CDR3 runs to 12 residues. CDR1 SQVTM and CDR2 ANQGSEA come from the germline V gene.

The rearrangement links TRBV2 to TRBJ2-5; TRBD1 is a possible D gene (5 bases). Germline lookup yields CDR1 SNHLY and CDR2 FYNNEI. V lost 5 bases, J lost 0 bases, and 10 bases lay in between. This CDR3 spans 14 amino acids. CDR3 nucleotides: TGTGCCAGCAGTCTCCCCAGGGACCAAGAGACCCAGTACTTC. Amino acids: CASSLPRDQETQYF.

The CDR3 nucleotides are TGTGCCAGCAGCACGGCGGGCCAGGGCTATGGCTACACCTTC. Its protein is CASSTAGQGYGYTF. The gene calls are TRBV7-9 and TRBJ1-2, with TRBD1 as a possible D gene (5 bases). This CDR3 comprises 14 residues. Trimming removed 5 bases from V and 4 bases from J, with 14 bases in between. Germline CDR1 and CDR2: SEHNR and FQNEAQ (reference sequence).

The rearrangement links TRBV6-6 to TRBJ2-2; possible D gene TRBD1, 5 bases. The CDR3 has 13 residues. V gave up 4 bases and J gave up 5 bases, with 8 bases separating them. Germline CDR1 is MNHNY and CDR2 is SVGAGI (reference sequence). Written as DNA, the CDR3 is TGTGCCAGCAGTTGGACACCTACCGGGGAGCTGTTTTTT. This encodes CASSWTPTGELFF.

The V and J genes are TRBV19 and TRBJ1-5; 10 bases are shared with TRBD1. This CDR3 spans 16 amino acids. J was trimmed by 2 bases and V by 6 bases; bases with no gene match: 7. Germline lookup yields CDR1 LNHDA and CDR2 SQIVND (reference sequence). CDR3 sequence (DNA): TGTGCCAGTAGATCCCGACAGGGGGCATGCAATCAGCCCCAGCATTTT. Its protein product is CASRSRQGACNQPQHF.

The rearrangement links TRBV20-1 to TRBJ1-6, with a weak D call TRBD1 (5 bases). The V end was cut by 4 bases, the J end by 7 bases, with 5 bases between. Looked up from germline, CDR1 is DFQATT and CDR2 is SNEGSKA (reference sequence). The CDR3 spans 11 residues. The CDR3 loop reads CSANRNSPLHF. CDR3 nucleotide sequence: TGCAGTGCTAACAGGAATTCACCCCTCCACTTT.

This chain uses TRBV28 with TRBJ1-5; the D is unclear. The CDR3 contains 14 residues. V was cut by 7 bases and J by 7 bases, with 17 bases left in between. Looked up from germline, CDR1 is MDHEN and CDR2 is SYDVKM. The CDR3 nucleotides are TGTGCCAGCACAAGGAAGCAGGAACGGCAGCCCCAGCATTTT. It yields the protein CASTRKQERQPQHF.

CDR3 protein: CAISEGEGKTYEQYF. The CDR3 DNA reads TGTGCCATCAGTGAAGGGGAGGGGAAGACCTACGAGCAGTACTTC. This sequence joins TRBV10-3 and TRBJ2-7; 7 nucleotides match TRBD2. The junction had 7 bases not matched to a gene; V was cut back by 3 bases and J by 2 bases. The germline CDR1 and CDR2 sequences are ENHRY and SYGVKD. The CDR3 is 15 residues long.

This sequence joins TRBV2 and TRBJ2-7, with 8 bases aligning to TRBD2. The germline V gene has CDR1 SNHLY and CDR2 FYNNEI. The CDR3 runs 13 residues. J was trimmed by 2 bases and V by 7 bases; bases with no gene match: 4. CDR3 loop: CASIERETYEQYF. For the CDR3, the DNA is TGTGCCAGCATCGAGCGGGAGACCTACGAGCAGTACTTC.

The chain recombines TRBV4-1 with TRBJ1-2; 7 bases are a match to TRBD1. The V segment lost 3 bases and the J segment 7 bases; nucleotides outside the gene matches: 11. The CDR3 covers 15 residues. Germline V gene data show CDR1 as MGHRA and CDR2 as YSYEKL. The CDR3 spells CASSHPRDRESGYTF. CDR3 in DNA: TGCGCCAGCAGCCACCCTAGAGACAGGGAATCTGGCTACACCTTC.

This clone was counted between two and nine times. This same CDR3 is encoded by further DNA sequences in the sample. The V gene is TRBV30, the J gene TRBJ1-5; D not certain. Between the trimmed V and J ends, which lost 0 bases and 1 base, there was a span of 7 bases. The CDR3 contains 14 residues. Looked up from germline, CDR1 is GTSNPN and CDR2 is SVGIG (reference sequence). CDR3 nucleotide sequence: TGTGCCTGGAGTGTTCCGGGGAGCAATCAGCCCCAGCATTTT. This codes for CAWSVPGSNQPQHF.

V gene TRBV5-1 combines with J gene TRBJ1-6; D possibly corresponds to TRBD1 (6 bases). Germline V CDR1 and CDR2: SGHRS, YFSETQ. This CDR3 contains 19 residues. V lost 1 base, J lost 7 bases, and 24 bases lay in between. CDR3 DNA: TGCGCCAGCAGCTTGTCGCAGGGGTCACTACATGCAATCAATTCACCCCTCCACTTT. This sequence encodes CASSLSQGSLHAINSPLHF.

This chain's CDR3 is CSAQTGGGYTF. The DNA of the CDR3 is TGCAGCGCACAAACAGGGGGAGGCTACACCTTC. The chain couples TRBV29-1 to TRBJ1-2, with 8 bases matching TRBD1. The CDR3 covers 11 residues. V lost 7 bases, J lost 8 bases, and 6 bases stayed unmatched. CDR1 SQVTM and CDR2 ANQGSEA come from the germline V gene.

V and J are TRBV6-5 and TRBJ1-3; D call uncertain. CDR3 length: 16 amino acids. Germline loops: CDR1 MNHEY, CDR2 SVGAGI. Between the trimmed V and J ends, which lost 2 bases and 0 bases, there was a span of 11 bases. The CDR3 bases are TGTGCCAGCAGTTACACCGGGAAACTCTCTGGAAACACCATATATTTT. Its protein is CASSYTGKLSGNTIYF.

This clone was picked up one time. The chain is built from TRBV5-8 and TRBJ1-4; TRBD1 matches 7 bases. CDR1 is SGHTS and CDR2 is YDEGEE in the germline V gene. The CDR3 runs 15 residues. V dropped 3 bases and J dropped 3; count of bases not matched to a gene: 5. CDR3 loop: CASSSTGRANEKLFF. As DNA, the CDR3 is TGTGCCAGCAGCTCGACAGGGAGGGCTAATGAAAAACTGTTTTTT.

The chain joins TRBV6-5 to TRBJ2-3; 8 bases map to TRBD2. V shed 7 bases and J 4 bases; nucleotides not matched to a gene: 7. Germline V gene lookup returns CDR1 MNHEY and CDR2 SVGAGI. The CDR3 spans 14 residues. The CDR3 nucleotides are TGTGCCAGCACCCCGGGGGGGGCGTCAGATACGCAGTATTTT. This translates into CASTPGGASDTQYF.

The count of this clone is one. The chain combines TRBV18 with TRBJ1-5; 8 nucleotides align to TRBD1. CDR1 is KGHSH and CDR2 is LQKENI in the germline V gene. The CDR3 contains 15 residues. Unmatched junction bases numbered 4, after V lost 3 bases and J lost 3 bases. The chain's CDR3 is CASSPGTGTNQPQHF. CDR3 coding DNA: TGTGCCAGCTCACCTGGGACAGGCACCAATCAGCCCCAGCATTTT.

The rearrangement joins TRBV6-5 to TRBJ1-2; 7 bases are shared with TRBD1. This CDR3 is built from 15 residues. The germline V gene encodes CDR1 MNHEY and CDR2 SVGAGI. The V and J ends lost 1 base and 6 bases, in that order; junction bases with no gene match: 8. CDR3 amino acids: CASSYLITGENGYTF. In DNA form, the CDR3 reads TGTGCCAGCAGTTACTTAATAACAGGGGAGAATGGCTACACCTTC.

J is TRBJ2-3 and V is TRBV11-2; D unresolved. Trimming pared 1 base from V and 2 bases from J, leaving 7 bases between. The germline CDR1 and CDR2 sequences are SGHAT and FQNNGV. The CDR3 runs to 14 residues. The CDR3 region is CASSLARTTDTQYF. Written as DNA, the CDR3 is TGTGCCAGCAGCTTAGCCCGTACCACAGATACGCAGTATTTT. Combining the CDR3 with reference TRBV11-2 and TRBJ2-3 gives the whole variable domain EAGVAQSPRYKIIEKRQSVAFWCNPISGHATLYWYQQILGQGPKLLIQFQNNGVVDDSQLPKDRFSAERLKGVDSTLKIQPAKLEDSAVYLCASSLARTTDTQYFGPGTRLTVL.

This sequence joins TRBV7-2 and TRBJ2-3; no clear D gene. There are 14 residues in the CDR3. Looked up from germline, CDR1 is SGHTA and CDR2 is FQGNSA. V was pared by 4 bases and J by 3 bases, with 11 bases between. The CDR3 DNA is TGTGCCAGCAGCTCCTACCTCGAGACAGATACGCAGTATTTT. Translation: CASSSYLETDTQYF.

On this clone itself: The same CDR3 also results from other DNA sequences found in this sample. The genes are TRBV6-1 and TRBJ1-1, with D perhaps matching TRBD1 (5 bases). The V and J ends lost 2 bases and 4 bases respectively, with 11 bases between them. Germline V gene lookup returns CDR1 MNHNS and CDR2 SASEGT. The CDR3 is 14 amino acids. CDR3 residues: CASSEQGLGTEAFF. The CDR3 DNA reads as TGTGCCAGCAGTGAACAGGGCCTCGGCACTGAAGCTTTCTTT.